Listed here is a single T cell receptor (beta chain). Some clones are missing from TCRdb's copy, which holds only in-frame ones; the method was immunoSEQ multiplex PCR. The sample includes about 350,000 clones, approximately 84% of them seen just once. CDR3 length: 13 residues. Germline-derived CDR1 and CDR2 are DFQATT and SNEGSKA (reference sequence). With 3 bases clipped from V and 5 bases from J, the junction kept 4 bases outside the gene matches. This specimen comes from a study of blood T cell repertoires in COVID-19. The V gene is TRBV20-1, the J gene TRBJ2-7; 10 nucleotides line up with TRBD1. The sequencing sample was made of PBMCs or T cells enriched from blood (not recorded which). The TCR sequence derives from a woman younger than 45 who had recovered from COVID-19. CDR3 coding DNA: TGCAGTGCTAGTAGACAGGGGGCCGACGAGCAGTACTTC. Translation gives CSASRQGADEQYF.